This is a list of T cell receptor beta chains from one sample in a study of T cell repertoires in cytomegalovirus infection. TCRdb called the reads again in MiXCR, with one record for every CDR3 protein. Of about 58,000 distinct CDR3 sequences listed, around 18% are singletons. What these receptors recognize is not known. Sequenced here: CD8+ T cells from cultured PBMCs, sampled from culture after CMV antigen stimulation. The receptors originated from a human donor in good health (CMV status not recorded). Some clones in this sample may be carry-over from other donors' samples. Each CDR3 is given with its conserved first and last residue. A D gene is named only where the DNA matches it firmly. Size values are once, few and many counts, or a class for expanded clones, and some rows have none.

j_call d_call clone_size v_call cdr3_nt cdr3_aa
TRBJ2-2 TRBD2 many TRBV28 TGTGCCAGCCGAAGGCCACGGACTAGCGGGGCCCCGAACACCGGGGAGCTGTTTTTT CASRRPRTSGAPNTGELFF
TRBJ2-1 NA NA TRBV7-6 TGTGCCAGCAGCTCCACCGGGATAGCTGGCTACAATGAGCAGTTCTTC CASSSTGIAGYNEQFF
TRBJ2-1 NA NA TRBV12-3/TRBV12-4 TGTGCCAGTTCTCCGTCTGTCTACAATGAGCAGTTCTTC CASSPSVYNEQFF
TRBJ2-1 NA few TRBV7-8 TGTGCCAGCAGCTTAGAGGGAAATCACAATGAGCAGTTCTTC CASSLEGNHNEQFF
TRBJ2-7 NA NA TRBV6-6 TGTGCCAGCAGCACGGCGGCATCCTACGAGCAGTACTTC CASSTAASYEQYF
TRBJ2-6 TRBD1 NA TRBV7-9 TGTGCCAGCAGCCCCCGGGACAGGGGGTCCCTCGGCTCTGGGGCCAACGTCCTGACTTTC CASSPRDRGSLGSGANVLTF
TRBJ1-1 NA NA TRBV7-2 TGTGCCAGCAGCCGCGTACAGGGCCCCGCCATGAACACTGAAGCTTTCTTT CASSRVQGPAMNTEAFF
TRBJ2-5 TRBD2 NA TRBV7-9 TGTGCCAGCAGCCTACCCCAGCGGGGGTACCAAGAGACCCAGTACTTC CASSLPQRGYQETQYF
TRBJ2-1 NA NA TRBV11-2 TGTGCCAGCAGCTTCCGCAGGGACAATGAGCAGTTCTTC CASSFRRDNEQFF
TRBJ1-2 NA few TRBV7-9 TGTGCCAGCAGCTTAGGCTCGTCGGGCTCGAATGGCTACACCTTC CASSLGSSGSNGYTF
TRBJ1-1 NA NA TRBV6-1 TGTGCCAGCAGCCAAACCCGGTTAGGTGGGCCTACTAACACTGAAGCTTTCTTT CASSQTRLGGPTNTEAFF
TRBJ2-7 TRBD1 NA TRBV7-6 TGTGCCAGCAGCCGACAGGGCTCCTACGAGCAGTACTTC CASSRQGSYEQYF
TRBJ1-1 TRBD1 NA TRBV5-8 TGTGCCAGCAGCTCCCGGGACAGGGGCCCGGTCGGCACTGAAGCTTTCTTT CASSSRDRGPVGTEAFF
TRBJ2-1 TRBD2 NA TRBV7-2 TGTGCCAGCAGTGCTAGCGGGGGGGTCCATGAGCAGTTCTTC CASSASGGVHEQFF
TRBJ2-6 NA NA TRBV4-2 TGTGCCAGCAGCCGACAAGGACAGAGGGCGTCTGGGGCCAACGTCCTGACTTTC CASSRQGQRASGANVLTF
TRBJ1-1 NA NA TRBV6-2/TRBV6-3 TGTGCCAGCAGTCCCGGGTGGGACACTGAAGCTTTCTTT CASSPGWDTEAFF
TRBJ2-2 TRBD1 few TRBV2 TGTGCCAGCAGGGGGACAGACTTCTACACCGGGGAGCTGTTTTTT CASRGTDFYTGELFF
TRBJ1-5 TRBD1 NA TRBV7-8 TGTGCCAGCAGAAAAAATTCCCCGGGGACAGGGGTTTACCAGCCCCAGCATTTT CASRKNSPGTGVYQPQHF
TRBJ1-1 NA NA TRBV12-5 TGTGCTAGTGGTCTGGGGCAGGGAATGAACACTGAAGCTTTCTTT CASGLGQGMNTEAFF
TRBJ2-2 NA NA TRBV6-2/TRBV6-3 TGTGCCAGCAGTTTAAAGGGTAACACCGGGGAGCTGTTTTTT CASSLKGNTGELFF
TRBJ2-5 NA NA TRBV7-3 TGTGCCAGCAGCGTCTACTGGGGACAAGAGACCCAGTACTTC CASSVYWGQETQYF
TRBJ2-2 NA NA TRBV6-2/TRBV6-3 TGTGCCAGCAGTAAGGCAGGGGACACCGGGGAGCTGTTTTTT CASSKAGDTGELFF
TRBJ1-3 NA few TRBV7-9 TGTGCCAGCAGCTTAACCCCTAACACCATATATTTT CASSLTPNTIYF
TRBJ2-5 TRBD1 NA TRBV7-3 TGTGCCATCAGCACGACAGGGGGGAGATTGGAGACCCAGTACTTC CAISTTGGRLETQYF
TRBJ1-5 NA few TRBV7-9 TGTGCCAGCAGCGCCAGCGCCACGGGGGATCAGCCCCAGCATTTT CASSASATGDQPQHF
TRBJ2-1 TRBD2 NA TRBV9 TGTGCCAGCAGCGTAGTGTCCAATCAGCGGGGGGGCCGTGGGAGTGAGCAGTTCTTC CASSVVSNQRGGRGSEQFF
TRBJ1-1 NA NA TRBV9 TGTGCCAGCAGCGTAGGAACAGGAACCTTTGCTGAAGCTTTCTTT CASSVGTGTFAEAFF
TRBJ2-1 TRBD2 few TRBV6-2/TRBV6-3 TGTGCCAGCAGTTTCCTGGGGAGCGGGGGGATATTCAATGAGCAGTTCTTC CASSFLGSGGIFNEQFF
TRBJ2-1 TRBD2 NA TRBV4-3 TGCGCCAGCAGCCAAGACCTAGCGGGAGGCGTGAGGAATGAGCAGTTCTTC CASSQDLAGGVRNEQFF
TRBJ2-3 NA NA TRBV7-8 TGTGCCAGCAGCTCCCTTGGACAAGACACAGATACGCAGTATTTT CASSSLGQDTDTQYF
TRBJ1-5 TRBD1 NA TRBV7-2 TGTGCCAGCAGCAAACCCGGGACAGGGGGCACTCGGCCCCAGCATTTT CASSKPGTGGTRPQHF
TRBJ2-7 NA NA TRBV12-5 TGTGCTAGTGGTTTGGGCGACAGGTCCTACGAGCAGTACTTC CASGLGDRSYEQYF
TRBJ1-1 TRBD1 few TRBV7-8 TGTGCCAGCAGCTTATTTAGACAGGGATCGAACACTGAAGCTTTCTTT CASSLFRQGSNTEAFF
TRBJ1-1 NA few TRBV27 TGTGCCAGCAGTTTAAGGGAAGACGGAACTGAAGCTTTCTTT CASSLREDGTEAFF
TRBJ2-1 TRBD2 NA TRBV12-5 TGTGCTAGTGGTCCTAGCGGGGGGTCTCAGTTCTTC CASGPSGGSQFF
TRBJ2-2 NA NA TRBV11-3 TGTGCCAGCAGCTGGAGTCCCGGGGATACCGGGGAGCTGTTTTTT CASSWSPGDTGELFF
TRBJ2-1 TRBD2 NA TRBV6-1 TGTGCCAGCAGCCCGACTAGCGGGAGATTGTATGAGCAGTTCTTC CASSPTSGRLYEQFF
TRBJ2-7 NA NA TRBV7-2 TGTGCCAGCAGAACCGCCGGGGGCAGCTACGAGCAGTACTTC CASRTAGGSYEQYF
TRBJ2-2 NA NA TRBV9 TGTGCCAGCAGCGCCCACCCTATTAGGCAGTTGAACACCGGGGAGCTGTTTTTT CASSAHPIRQLNTGELFF
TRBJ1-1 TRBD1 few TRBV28 TGTGCCAGCAGACCAGGGGGCGCGGGTGAAGCTTTCTTT CASRPGGAGEAFF
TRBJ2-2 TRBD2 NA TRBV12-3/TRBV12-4 TGTGCCAGCAGTTCATCTAGCGGCTCTTTGGGCACCGGGGAGCTGTTTTTT CASSSSSGSLGTGELFF
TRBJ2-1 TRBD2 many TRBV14 TGTGCCAGCAGCCAACTAGCGGGGGGCCGCCACAGATACAATGAGCAGTTCTTC CASSQLAGGRHRYNEQFF
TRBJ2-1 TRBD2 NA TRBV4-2 TGTGCCAGCAGCCAAGGGTGGAGCGGGGGGCCAATTCACAATGAGCAGTTCTTC CASSQGWSGGPIHNEQFF
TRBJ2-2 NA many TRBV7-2 TGTGCCAGCAGCTTAGCGGGGGGGCTCACCGGGGAGCTGTTTTTT CASSLAGGLTGELFF
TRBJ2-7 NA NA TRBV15 TGTGCCACCGGCGGGCAGGCCTACGAGCAGTACTTC CATGGQAYEQYF
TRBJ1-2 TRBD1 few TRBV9 TGTGCCAGCAGCGCCGGGACAGGGCTTGGCTCAGATAACTATGGCTACACCTTC CASSAGTGLGSDNYGYTF